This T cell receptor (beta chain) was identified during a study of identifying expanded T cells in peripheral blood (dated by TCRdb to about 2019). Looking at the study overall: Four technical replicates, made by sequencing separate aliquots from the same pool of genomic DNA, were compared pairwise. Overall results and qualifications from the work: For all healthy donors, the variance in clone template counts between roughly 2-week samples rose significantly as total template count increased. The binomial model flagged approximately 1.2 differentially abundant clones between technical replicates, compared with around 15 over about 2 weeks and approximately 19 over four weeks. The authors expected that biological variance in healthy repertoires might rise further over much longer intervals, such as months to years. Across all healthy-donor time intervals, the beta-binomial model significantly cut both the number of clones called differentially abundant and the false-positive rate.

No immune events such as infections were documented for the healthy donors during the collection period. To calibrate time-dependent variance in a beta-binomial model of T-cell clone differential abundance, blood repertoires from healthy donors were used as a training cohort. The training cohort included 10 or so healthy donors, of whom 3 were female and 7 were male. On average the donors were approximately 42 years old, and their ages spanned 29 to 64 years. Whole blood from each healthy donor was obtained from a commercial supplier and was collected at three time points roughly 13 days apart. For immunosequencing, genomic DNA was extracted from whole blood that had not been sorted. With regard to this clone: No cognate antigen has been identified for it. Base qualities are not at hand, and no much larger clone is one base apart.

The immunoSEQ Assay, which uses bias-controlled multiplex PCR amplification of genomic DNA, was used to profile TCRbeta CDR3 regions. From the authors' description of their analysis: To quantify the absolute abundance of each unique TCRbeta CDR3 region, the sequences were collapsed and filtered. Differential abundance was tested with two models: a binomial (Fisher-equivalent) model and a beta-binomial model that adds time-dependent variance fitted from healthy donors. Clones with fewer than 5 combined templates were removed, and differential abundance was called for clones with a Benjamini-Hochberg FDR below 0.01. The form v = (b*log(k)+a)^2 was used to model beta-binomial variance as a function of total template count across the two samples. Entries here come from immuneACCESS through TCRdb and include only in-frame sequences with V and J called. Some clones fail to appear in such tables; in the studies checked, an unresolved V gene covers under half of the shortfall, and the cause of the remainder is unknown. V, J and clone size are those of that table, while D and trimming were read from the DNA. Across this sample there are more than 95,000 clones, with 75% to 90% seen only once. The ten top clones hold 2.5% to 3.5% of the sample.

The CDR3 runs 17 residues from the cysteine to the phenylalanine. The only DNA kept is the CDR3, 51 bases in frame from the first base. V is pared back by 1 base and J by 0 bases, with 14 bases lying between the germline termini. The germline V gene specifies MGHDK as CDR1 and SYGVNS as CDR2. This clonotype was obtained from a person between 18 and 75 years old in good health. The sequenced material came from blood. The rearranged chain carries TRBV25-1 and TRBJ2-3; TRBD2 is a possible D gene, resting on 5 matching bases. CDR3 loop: CASSEFGVNRSTDTQYF. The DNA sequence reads TGTGCCAGCAGTGAATTCGGGGTAAACCGAAGCACAGATACGCAGTATTTT.